This T cell receptor (beta chain) originates from a study of Graves' ophthalmopathy and Graves' hyperthyroidism. Many counts were recorded for this clonotype. Its specificity is not known. Points from the study as a whole: Most expanded clonotypes from thyroid (those above 0.001 frequency) were also found in blood.

The authors amplified TCR beta CDR3 regions from RNA transcripts. In the first round, RT-PCR was carried out with HTBI primers, and a multiplex PCR formed the second round. Each CDR3 protein is one row after TCRdb ran MiXCR on the multiplex PCR reads. The sample lists 500,000 to 600,000 distinct CDR3 sequences; less than 45% were seen once. The V and J ends lost 8 bases and 1 base respectively, with 8 bases between them. In germline, CDR1 is MNHEY, CDR2 SVGAGI. The CDR3 loop spans 12 amino acids. Material: peripheral blood or thyroid tissue (not recorded which). The chain combines TRBV6-5 with TRBJ1-1; maybe TRBD1 (5 bases). This TCR derives from an adult man with Graves' hyperthyroidism. DNA for the CDR3: TGTGCCAGCCCAGGGTCGAACACTGAAGCTTTCTTT. It specifies CASPGSNTEAFF.